The rows below give T cell receptor beta chains drawn from one sample of a study of regulatory T cells in long-lasting Graves disease. From the multiplex PCR reads, TCRdb called clonotypes with MiXCR, one entry per CDR3 protein. The table lists roughly 420,000 distinct CDR3 sequences, approximately 15% of them singletons. These data were likewise used in another study, on T cells in Graves' hyperthyroidism and ophthalmopathy.

Sequences were derived from peripheral blood mononuclear cells (PBMCs), sampled at new diagnosis, from a patient treated with antithyroid drugs. These receptors were obtained from a woman aged 45-65 years with Graves disease. CDR3s include the opening cysteine and the closing phenylalanine or tryptophan. Each record gives: J gene, D gene, V gene, clone size, CDR3 protein, CDR3 DNA. The D gene is left open where the match is weak. The listing skips clone size in some rows; elsewhere it reads once, few, many or a size class.

TRBJ2-1	TRBD1	TRBV28	many	CASSGTGTADNEQFF	TGTGCCAGCAGTGGAACCGGGACAGCTGACAATGAGCAGTTCTTC
TRBJ2-5	.	TRBV20-1	.	CSPDPILETQYF	TGCAGTCCCGACCCAATCCTGGAGACCCAGTACTTC
TRBJ2-3	TRBD2	TRBV5-1	many	CASSLGTSGRSTDTQYF	TGCGCCAGCAGCTTGGGTACTAGCGGGAGGAGCACAGATACGCAGTATTTT
TRBJ1-2	.	TRBV20-1	many	CSAIGTPGDYGYTF	TGCAGTGCTATCGGGACCCCGGGTGACTATGGCTACACCTTC
TRBJ1-5	.	TRBV24-1	.	CATSDSVLGGFGPRHF	TGTGCCACCAGTGATTCGGTTCTTGGAGGGTTTGGGCCCCGGCATTTT
TRBJ1-5	.	TRBV28	many	CASSLEGVISNQPQHF	TGTGCCAGCAGTTTAGAGGGTGTGATTAGCAATCAGCCCCAGCATTTT
TRBJ2-5	.	TRBV5-1	.	CASGHQETQYF	TGCGCCAGCGGCCACCAAGAGACCCAGTACTTC
TRBJ2-7	TRBD1	TRBV12-3/TRBV12-4	.	CASSLNRGEYF	TGTGCCAGCAGCCTAAACAGGGGGGAGTACTTC
TRBJ2-5	.	TRBV15	.	CATSRDPETQYF	TGTGCCACCAGCAGAGATCCAGAGACCCAGTACTTC
TRBJ2-3	.	TRBV28	many	CASSLTFFGRKEGSTDTQYF	TGTGCCAGCAGTTTAACCTTCTTCGGCCGAAAGGAAGGGAGCACAGATACGCAGTATTTT
TRBJ2-5	.	TRBV29-1	many	CSATGPGETQYF	TGCAGCGCGACGGGACCAGGGGAGACCCAGTACTTC
TRBJ2-3	.	TRBV6-5	.	CASSYPTDGGVRSTDTQYF	TGTGCCAGCAGTTACCCCACCGACGGGGGAGTTCGTAGCACAGATACGCAGTATTTT
TRBJ2-1	TRBD1	TRBV5-1	many	CASSSAGTAYNEQFF	TGCGCCAGCAGCTCTGCCGGGACAGCTTACAATGAGCAGTTCTTC
TRBJ2-3	.	TRBV28	many	CASRASRDSTDTQYF	TGTGCCAGCAGAGCTAGCCGGGACTCCACAGATACGCAGTATTTT
TRBJ1-4	.	TRBV6-1	many	CASRDAQGWDEKLFF	TGTGCCAGCAGAGACGCACAGGGTTGGGATGAAAAACTGTTTTTT
TRBJ2-1	TRBD2	TRBV27	few	CASSFWGGPSYNEQFF	TGTGCCAGCAGTTTTTGGGGAGGGCCGTCCTACAATGAGCAGTTCTTC
TRBJ1-2	.	TRBV5-6	few	CASSSGVGYTF	TGTGCCAGCAGCTCGGGGGTTGGCTACACCTTC